This entry concerns a single T cell receptor beta chain. These data come from a study of blood T cell repertoires in COVID-19. The data were produced by immunoSEQ multiplex PCR, yet TCRdb's version contains in-frame clones alone and is incomplete. The table shows about 210,000 clones, with around 81% occurring only once. What was sequenced was PBMCs or T cells enriched from blood (not recorded which). This TCR was recovered from a woman aged 45-65 years with acute COVID-19.

DNA of the CDR3: TGTGCCAGCAGCTTAGGGCGGACAGACAACACTGAAGCTTTCTTT. Its translation is CASSLGRTDNTEAFF. This chain joins TRBV11-2 and TRBJ1-1; TRBD1 is a possible D gene (6 bases). The CDR3 sequence is 15 residues long. V was pared by 1 base and J by 2 bases, with 11 bases between. The germline V gene encodes CDR1 SGHAT and CDR2 FQNNGV. Looking up the rest from reference TRBV11-2 and TRBJ1-1 gives the full variable domain: EAGVAQSPRYKIIEKRQSVAFWCNPISGHATLYWYQQILGQGPKLLIQFQNNGVVDDSQLPKDRFSAERLKGVDSTLKIQPAKLEDSAVYLCASSLGRTDNTEAFFGQGTRLTVV.